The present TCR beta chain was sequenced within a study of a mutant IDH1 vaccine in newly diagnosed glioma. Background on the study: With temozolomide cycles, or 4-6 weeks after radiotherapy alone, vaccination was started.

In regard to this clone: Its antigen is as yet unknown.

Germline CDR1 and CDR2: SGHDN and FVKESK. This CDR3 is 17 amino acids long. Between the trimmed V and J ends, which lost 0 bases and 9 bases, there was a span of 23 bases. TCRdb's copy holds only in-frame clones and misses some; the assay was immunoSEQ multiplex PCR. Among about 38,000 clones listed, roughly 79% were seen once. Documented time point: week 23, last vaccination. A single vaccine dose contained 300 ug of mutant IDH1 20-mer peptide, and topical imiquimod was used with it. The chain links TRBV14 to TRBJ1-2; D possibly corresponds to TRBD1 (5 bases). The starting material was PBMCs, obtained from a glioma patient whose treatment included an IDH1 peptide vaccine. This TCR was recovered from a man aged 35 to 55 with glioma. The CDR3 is CASSQEKQVRGARSYTF. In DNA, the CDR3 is TGTGCCAGCAGCCAAGAAAAGCAAGTTCGAGGGGCGAGGAGCTACACCTTC. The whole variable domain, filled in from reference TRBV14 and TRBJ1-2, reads EAGVTQFPSHSVIEKGQTVTLRCDPISGHDNLYWYRRVMGKEIKFLLHFVKESKQDESGMPNNRFLAERTGGTYSTLKVQPAELEDSGVYFCASSQEKQVRGARSYTFGSGTRLTVV.